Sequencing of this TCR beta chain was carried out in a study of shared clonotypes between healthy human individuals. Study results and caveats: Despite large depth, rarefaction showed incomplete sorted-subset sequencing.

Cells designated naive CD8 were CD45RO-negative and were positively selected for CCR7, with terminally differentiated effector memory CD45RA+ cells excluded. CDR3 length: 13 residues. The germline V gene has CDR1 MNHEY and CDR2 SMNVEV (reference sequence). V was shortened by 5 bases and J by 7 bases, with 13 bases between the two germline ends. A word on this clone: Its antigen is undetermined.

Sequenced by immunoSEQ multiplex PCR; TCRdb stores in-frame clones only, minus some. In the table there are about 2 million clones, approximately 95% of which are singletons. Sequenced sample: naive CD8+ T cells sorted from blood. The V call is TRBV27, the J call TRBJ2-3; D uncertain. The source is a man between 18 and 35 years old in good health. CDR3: CASSPGPTYTQYF. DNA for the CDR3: TGTGCCAGCAGTCCAGGACCCACGTATACGCAGTATTTT.